This is a list of T cell receptor beta chains from one sample in a study of beta chain features in type 1 diabetes. Here immunoSEQ multiplex PCR was the method, and the copy in TCRdb shows in-frame clones only, minus some. The sample lists approximately 170,000 clones; 6.5% to 9.5% were seen once. The sequenced sample was central memory CD4+ T cells from blood. The receptors stem from a woman aged 35 to 49 with type 1 diabetes. The conserved cysteine and the conserved F or W are not part of the CDR3 here. D genes are given only for firm matches.

D gene,V gene,CDR3 protein
TRBD1,TRBV5-1,ASSATTGVGNTEAF
NA,TRBV19,ATMPFRGSGELF
TRBD2,TRBV4-3,ASSQVGGGGLAGGGEQF
TRBD1,TRBV18,ASSPAGTGGKETQY
TRBD1,TRBV27,ASSPDSFGGQGTNTGELF
NA,TRBV28,ASSLFREVQY
TRBD1,TRBV6-5,ASSFRGPNYGYT
NA,TRBV7-3,ASTYPPGMLF
NA,TRBV7-2,ASSLGPSNYGYT
NA,TRBV6-5,ASSRTASNYGYT
NA,TRBV19,ASTVRNEQF
TRBD1,TRBV11-2,ASSFDRAFAEAF
TRBD1,TRBV6-6,ASRDRVNYGYT
NA,TRBV5-1,ASSLTGQVSYEQY
NA,TRBV7-8,ASSFHLAAYEQY
NA,TRBV6-1,ASSVGGFSNQPQH
NA,TRBV4-1,ASSRAKSTDTQY
NA,TRBV19,ASRAPNSYEQY
TRBD1,TRBV5-4,ASSSRDRDYGYT
NA,TRBV4-1,ASSQGPHRTTSYEQY
TRBD2,TRBV29-1,SVTSGGPPQY
TRBD1,TRBV18,ASSPDRDAHSEAF
TRBD2,TRBV7-2,ASSLALGLAGSYEQY
NA,TRBV19,ASSRGRNSYEQY
NA,TRBV4-1,ASSQEGSSGRTEAF
TRBD2,TRBV7-9,ASSPRGGFENEQF
NA,TRBV5-1,ASSLPGQHTQY
NA,TRBV28,ASSSRGGRSGPQH
TRBD2,TRBV28,ASSFAGGRYEQY
NA,TRBV7-2,ASSLYAGGNQPQH
NA,TRBV19,ASSSRGGQNNQPQH
NA,TRBV9,ASSSRGAHYGYT
TRBD1,TRBV4-2,ASSSQGTGASGELF
NA,TRBV2,ASGKRGSEQY
NA,TRBV2,ASSVSEETQY
TRBD1,TRBV11-3,ASSPGTDLSTDTQY
TRBD2,TRBV4-3,ASKAWVAGPPEQF
TRBD1,TRBV6-5,ASRGTGGSPLH
TRBD1,TRBV7-9,ASSPTGYEQY
NA,TRBV2,ASRWQGYGYT
TRBD2,TRBV11-2,ASSLQSGINEQY
NA,TRBV7-6,ASSHPGQLVGELF
NA,TRBV7-6,ASSSPSTDTQY
TRBD1,TRBV2,ASSVNRGITEAF
TRBD2,TRBV2,ASRASGRNNEQF
NA,TRBV7-9,ASSLLPGLRRNEQF
NA,TRBV29-1,SVAVLRGPFNEQF
NA,TRBV9,ASSPRRVGNTIY
TRBD2,TRBV2,ARGTSGGLNEQF
NA,TRBV29-1,SAYKQVNTEAF
TRBD2,TRBV29-1,SVAGLAGVSYEQY
NA,TRBV9,ASSEGRAAGELF
NA,TRBV7-6,ASSRGQINSPLH
NA,TRBV4-2,ASSQDQGLMEEKLF
NA,TRBV4-2,ASSQDQTDSSGGYT
TRBD1,TRBV5-5,ASSLGTGKNIQY
NA,TRBV5-6,ASSRRTVGTYEQY
NA,TRBV7-3,ASSPSSALDYGYT
NA,TRBV5-1,ASRRDSGDGNIQY
NA,TRBV21-1,ASSKHLYEAGHGSPLH